The next 6 T cell receptor beta chains were all read from a single sample in a study of shared clonotypes between healthy human individuals. Measured with immunoSEQ multiplex PCR; TCRdb has only the in-frame clones, and not every one. The data contain about 730,000 clones, around 70% of them seen just once; the ten biggest clones take up more than 1.5%. Sequenced sample: memory CD4+ T cells sorted from blood. Subset here: CD45RA-negative fraction. These receptors all stem from a woman in her 30s in good health.

This chain links TRBV30 with TRBJ1-5; 7 bases agree with TRBD1. The trim removed 0 bases at V and 9 bases at J, leaving 8 bases unmatched. The CDR3 loop spans 14 amino acids. Germline V lookup: CDR1 GTSNPN, CDR2 SVGIG (reference sequence). CDR3 sequence reads: CAWSVGTVRRPQHF. The CDR3 DNA sequence: TGTGCCTGGAGTGTGGGGACAGTCCGTCGGCCCCAGCATTTT.

This chain joins TRBV29-1 and TRBJ1-1, with a weak D call TRBD1 (5 bases). The ends were cut back, 4 bases at V and 3 bases at J, with 18 bases in the middle. The CDR3 extends over 15 amino acids. Germline V gene sequence: CDR1 SQVTM, CDR2 ANQGSEA. CDR3 sequence reads: CSVVRAGRADTEAFF. CDR3 sequence (DNA): TGCAGCGTTGTTAGGGCGGGCAGGGCTGACACTGAAGCTTTCTTT.

A few counts support this clone. The CDR3 sequence: CASSRGRYGYTF. CDR3 bases: TGTGCCAGCAGTCGAGGACGCTATGGCTACACCTTC. This chain connects TRBV5-6 to TRBJ1-2, with no clear D. The CDR3 runs to 12 residues. Germline CDR1 is SGHDT and CDR2 is YYEEEE. V was clipped by 5 bases and J by 4 bases, with 9 bases between them.

The chain combines TRBV28 with TRBJ1-2; D possibly corresponds to TRBD1 (6 bases). V shed 6 bases and J shed 6 bases, with 20 bases lying between them. The CDR3 loop spans 15 amino acids. Germline lookup yields CDR1 MDHEN and CDR2 SYDVKM. CDR3 sequence: CASREAGTRNNGYTF. The CDR3 region has the DNA TGTGCCAGCAGGGAAGCCGGGACAAGAAACAATGGCTACACCTTC.

In regard to this clone: Other DNA sequences of this sample code for an identical CDR3. The CDR3 DNA reads TGTGCCAGCAGTCCCCGACTAGCAGACTACAATGAGCAGTTCTTC. Amino acids: CASSPRLADYNEQFF. This chain connects TRBV27 to TRBJ2-1; 7 nucleotides agree with TRBD2. The V and J ends lost 5 bases and 3 bases, in that order; junction bases with no gene match: 7. The CDR3 contains 15 residues. The germline V gene encodes CDR1 MNHEY and CDR2 SMNVEV (reference sequence).

This clone was found a few times. This rearrangement joins TRBV28 to TRBJ2-1; TRBD2 is a possible D gene (5 bases). This CDR3 is 15 amino acids long. Per the germline V gene, CDR1 is MDHEN and CDR2 is SYDVKM. The V and J ends lost 5 bases and 4 bases respectively, with 15 bases between them. The CDR3: CASSSRRAVYNEQFF. Here the CDR3 DNA reads TGTGCCAGCAGTAGTCGGCGGGCGGTATACAATGAGCAGTTCTTC.